This T cell receptor (beta chain) was recorded in a study of stem cell transplantation in POMP-related autoinflammatory disease (dated by TCRdb to the early 2020s). Looking at the study overall: According to the study's hypothesis, the TRB repertoire gets skewed because defective thymoproteasomes impair MHC class I-dependent CD8+ T-cell differentiation and positive selection. Before transplant, patients showed CD4+ naive T-cell skewing, low CD8+ T-cell proportions, and reduced T-cell cytokine secretion. High-throughput TRB sequencing assessed how POMP deficiency affects T-cell receptor beta repertoire diversity and CDR3 characteristics.

The time point tag for this specimen amounts to: before hematopoietic stem cell transplant. PRAID was characterized by prominent immunodeficiency alongside autoinflammation. Prior to TRB sequencing, T-cell subsets (conventional T cells, CD8+ T cells, regulatory T cells, T follicular helper cells) were sorted. Libraries came from the immunoSEQ multiplex PCR assay. The authors processed their data as follows. Shannon entropy, which accounts for clonal size distribution, was used to quantify repertoire diversity. The Gini-Simpson index (Simpson_1-D) was used to measure inequality in clonotype distribution. TCRdb holds this immuneACCESS table with in-frame rearrangements only. Some clones are missing; in checked studies, unresolved V genes explain under half, and the rest has no known cause. D and trimming were read from the DNA, whereas the V and J calls and clone size are those reported in that table. This sample comprises over 30,000 clones, 88% of them detected only once. More than 0.55% of the sample is held by the ten biggest clonotypes.

Summary of the overall study and its limitations: PRAID patients trended toward lower TRB diversity and higher clonality across all analyzed T-cell subsets. The number of unique TRB V-J gene pairings was restricted in PRAID patients. In PRAID patients, the trend toward lower diversity and increased clonality reached statistical significance only for regulatory T cells.

A note on this clone: Its antigen remains undetermined. No much larger clone exists at a distance of one base, and base qualities are not known.

V is pared back by 1 base and J by 8 bases, with 14 bases lying between the germline termini. CDR1 and CDR2 are read off the germline V gene as SGHTA and FQGNSA. Measured from the cysteine to the phenylalanine, the CDR3 is 14 residues long. The retained sequence is limited to the CDR3, 42 bases, with the frame set at the first base. Sequencing was performed on CD4+ T cells from PBMCs, taken before stem cell transplantation. The sequence is built from TRBV7-2 and TRBJ1-1; a confident D gene designation cannot be given. The TCR sequence derives from a human donor with POMP-related autoinflammation and immune dysregulation (PRAID). CDR3 sequence: CASSLVWVVGEAFF. The DNA sequence reads TGTGCCAGCAGCTTAGTTTGGGTTGTGGGCGAAGCTTTCTTT. The entire variable domain, with the stretches around the CDR3 drawn from the reference TRBV7-2 and TRBJ1-1 proteins, is GAGVSQSPSNKVTEKGKDVELRCDPISGHTALYWYRQSLGQGLEFLIYFQGNSAPDKSGLPSDRFSAERTGGSVSTLTIQRTQQEDSAVYLCASSLVWVVGEAFFGQGTRLTVV.